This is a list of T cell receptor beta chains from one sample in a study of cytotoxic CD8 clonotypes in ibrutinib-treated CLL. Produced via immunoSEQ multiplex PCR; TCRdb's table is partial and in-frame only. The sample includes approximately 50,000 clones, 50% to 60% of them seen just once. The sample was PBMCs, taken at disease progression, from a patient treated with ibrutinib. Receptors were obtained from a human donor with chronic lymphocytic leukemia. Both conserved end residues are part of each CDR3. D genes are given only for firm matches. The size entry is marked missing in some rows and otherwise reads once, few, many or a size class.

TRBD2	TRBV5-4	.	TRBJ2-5	TGTGCCAGCAGCTCAACTAGCGGGGGGGCTCAAGAGACCCAGTACTTC	CASSSTSGGAQETQYF
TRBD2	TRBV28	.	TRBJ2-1	TGTGCCAGCAGACGGACTAGCGGGAGTACCTACAATGAGCAGTTCTTC	CASRRTSGSTYNEQFF
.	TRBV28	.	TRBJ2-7	TGTGCCAGCAGTTCCTGGACCGCAGCTAGCTCCTACGAGCAGTACTTC	CASSSWTAASSYEQYF
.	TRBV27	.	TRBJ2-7	TGTGCCAGCAGTCCCGGGGGACTCCTACGCTACGAGCAGTACTTC	CASSPGGLLRYEQYF
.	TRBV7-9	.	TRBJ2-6	TGTGCCAGCAGCTTAGCTCTCGTTACTGGGGCCAACGTCCTGACTTTC	CASSLALVTGANVLTF
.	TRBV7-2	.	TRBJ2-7	TGTGCCAGCAGCTCGAACCCACTCTACGAGCAGTACTTC	CASSSNPLYEQYF
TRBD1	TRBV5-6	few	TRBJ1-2	TGTGCCAGCAGCGCGGGACAGGGGGCGAATGGCTACACCTTC	CASSAGQGANGYTF
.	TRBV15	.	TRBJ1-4	TGTGCCACCAGCAGGGACCTTGCAACTAATGAAAAACTGTTTTTT	CATSRDLATNEKLFF
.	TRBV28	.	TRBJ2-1	TGTGCCAGCAGTACACAGGAGACCACGTACAATGAGCAGTTCTTC	CASSTQETTYNEQFF
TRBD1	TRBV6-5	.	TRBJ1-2	TGTGCCAGCAGGGAACCGGGACAGGGGGCCTATGGCTACACCTTC	CASREPGQGAYGYTF